A single sample gave rise to the 25 T cell receptor beta chains below, sequenced in a study of T-cell reconstitution after alpha-beta-depleted transplantation in children. Using unique molecular identifiers, the investigators prepared the TCRbeta library. Using its own MiXCR run on the PCR reads, TCRdb lists one record per CDR3 protein. The table includes 450,000 to 600,000 distinct CDR3 sequences, around 18% detected once. The input for sequencing was PBMCs from the stem cell graft donor, taken from the stem cell graft. The source of these receptors is a human donor who donated a stem cell graft to a child with acute lymphoblastic leukemia.

This clonotype was seen more than once but under ten times. The chain has TRBV5-1 and TRBJ1-4, with TRBD1 as a possible D gene (5 bases). This CDR3 is built from 15 residues. Germline V gene lookup returns CDR1 SGHRS and CDR2 YFSETQ. Trimming cost V 3 bases and J 4 bases, with 13 bases left between them. The CDR3 sequence: CASSSYQGLNEKLFF. DNA of the CDR3: TGCGCCAGCAGCTCCTATCAGGGCCTTAATGAAAAACTGTTTTTT.

This clonotype was detected only a few times. The V and J genes are TRBV20-1 and TRBJ1-2, with no clear D. The CDR3 extends over 13 amino acids. V lost 5 bases, J lost 8 bases, and 18 bases lay in between. The germline V gene encodes CDR1 DFQATT and CDR2 SNEGSKA (reference sequence). CDR3 sequence (DNA): TGCAGTGCTCGCCCATCGGGCGTCTGGGGCTACACCTTC. It yields the protein CSARPSGVWGYTF.

This clonotype was counted between two and nine times. The rearrangement joins TRBV20-1 to TRBJ1-2, with TRBD1 matching 7 bases. V was clipped by 4 bases and J by 0 bases; unmatched bases: 5. CDR3 size: 14 residues. The germline gives CDR1 DFQATT, CDR2 SNEGSKA (reference sequence). The CDR3 DNA is TGCAGTGCTACGTACGGGACAGCTAACTATGGCTACACCTTC. Translating gives CSATYGTANYGYTF.

A few counts support this clonotype. The rearrangement links TRBV4-1 to TRBJ2-7; 8 bases align to TRBD1. The CDR3 spans 16 residues. V lost 4 bases and J lost 5; bases outside the gene matches: 13. Germline V gene lookup returns CDR1 MGHRA and CDR2 YSYEKL. The CDR3 DNA is TGCGCCAGCAGCCCCCATGGAGGGACAGGTCCCAACGAGCAGTACTTC. Translation gives CASSPHGGTGPNEQYF.

The chain employs TRBV12-3 or TRBV12-4 and TRBJ2-3; 11 bases fit TRBD1. The CDR3 extends over 16 amino acids. V lost 5 bases and J lost 3; bases outside the gene matches: 7. As DNA, the CDR3 is TGTGCCAGCAGTCGTGGACAGGGGGCTTGGACAGATACGCAGTATTTT. Translating gives CASSRGQGAWTDTQYF.

The chain links TRBV9 to TRBJ1-2, with TRBD1 matching 10 bases. The ends lost 3 bases at V and 8 bases at J; junction bases unmatched: 4. CDR1 is SGDLS and CDR2 is YYNGEE in the germline V gene. The CDR3 consists of 13 residues. The CDR3 spells CASSDGTGVGYTF. The CDR3 DNA follows: TGTGCCAGCAGCGATGGGACAGGGGTCGGCTACACCTTC.

The chain has TRBV7-6 and TRBJ2-2; possibly TRBD1 for D (5 bases). Germline CDR1 SGHVS, CDR2 FNYEAQ. This CDR3 region has 17 residues. Trimming removed 0 bases from V and 6 bases from J, with 17 bases in between. CDR3 in DNA: TGTGCCAGCAGCTTAGCTTTCACAGGCCGTTCGGCCGGGGAGCTGTTTTTT. The encoded protein is CASSLAFTGRSAGELFF. The whole variable domain, filled in from reference TRBV7-6 and TRBJ2-2, reads GAGVSQSPRYKVTKRGQDVALRCDPISGHVSLYWYRQALGQGPEFLTYFNYEAQQDKSGLPNDRFSAERPEGSISTLTIQRTEQRDSAMYRCASSLAFTGRSAGELFFGEGSRLTVL.

This rearrangement joins TRBV7-9 to TRBJ1-2; a weak D match, TRBD1 (5 bases). V lost 3 bases to trimming and J lost 5 bases, with 19 bases between them. This CDR3 is built from 16 residues. CDR1 is SEHNR and CDR2 is FQNEAQ in the germline V gene (reference sequence). The CDR3 DNA is TGTGCCAGCAGCTTTGGCCCCAGGGTAGGGCTTTATGGCTACACCTTC. Encoded protein: CASSFGPRVGLYGYTF.

The table lists this clonotype with a few counts. The chain carries TRBV21-1 and TRBJ2-3; the table's TRBD1 call for D was not verified on the DNA. TRBV21-1 constitutes a pseudogene. This CDR3 is 18 amino acids long. CDR3 in amino acids: CASSKVSQGGASTDTQYF. The CDR3 coding sequence is TGTGCCAGCAGCAAAGTCTCACAGGGAGGCGCTAGCACAGATACGCAGTATTTT.

The chain joins TRBV6-5 to TRBJ2-1, with D maybe TRBD1 (6 bases). V was shortened by 2 bases and J by 5 bases, with 13 bases between the two germline ends. This CDR3 is 15 amino acids long. Germline V gene sequence: CDR1 MNHEY, CDR2 SVGAGI. This chain's CDR3 is CASSYLGTTNNEQFF. Here the CDR3 DNA reads TGTGCCAGCAGTTACCTTGGGACAACCAACAATGAGCAGTTCTTC.

The sample holds a few counts of this clonotype. The genes are TRBV11-2 and TRBJ2-3, with TRBD2 matching over 7 bases. From germline, CDR1 is SGHAT and CDR2 FQNNGV. V trimming: 4 bases; J trimming: 7 bases; junction bases outside the gene matches: 14. The CDR3 spans 16 residues. The CDR3 nucleotides read TGTGCCAGCAGCTCCTTGTCCGCTAGCGGAAAGTATACGCAGTATTTT. Residues: CASSSLSASGKYTQYF.

The table lists this clonotype with a few counts. This chain links TRBV20-1 with TRBJ1-2; possibly TRBD1 for D (6 bases). Deletions cut 6 bases from V and 4 bases from J, with 12 bases between. Germline V lookup: CDR1 DFQATT, CDR2 SNEGSKA (reference sequence). This CDR3 has 12 amino acids. The CDR3, as DNA: TGCAGTGCCCCGGGACAACTCTATGGCTACACCTTC. Protein sequence: CSAPGQLYGYTF.

This clonotype was observed a handful of times. The V and J genes are TRBV12-3 or TRBV12-4 and TRBJ2-5; TRBD2 aligns across 7 bases. This CDR3 region has 13 residues. Trimming removed 2 bases from V and 4 bases from J; junction bases left unmatched: 1. The chain's CDR3 is CASSLLAGETQYF. The DNA for the CDR3 is TGTGCCAGCAGTTTATTAGCGGGAGAGACCCAGTACTTC.

This clonotype was observed a handful of times. The rearrangement links TRBV4-2 to TRBJ2-1; D call uncertain. The V and J ends lost 0 bases and 2 bases respectively, with 11 bases between them. This CDR3 contains 16 residues. The V gene's germline CDR1 is LGHNA and CDR2 YNFKEQ. The CDR3, as DNA: TGTGCCAGCAGCCAAGAAAGGCGCTCTACCTACAATGAGCAGTTCTTC. Translation gives CASSQERRSTYNEQFF.

This clonotype was seen more than once but under ten times. The V gene is TRBV2, the J gene TRBJ1-1; D not resolved. Per germline, CDR1 SNHLY and CDR2 FYNNEI. V lost 2 bases and J 1 base, leaving 5 bases between the germline ends. CDR3 length: 13 residues. The CDR3 spells CASSEQPNTEAFF. The CDR3 DNA is TGTGCCAGCAGTGAACAGCCGAACACTGAAGCTTTCTTT.

There are a few counts of this clonotype. The chain has TRBV4-1 and TRBJ2-7; TRBD1 aligns across 7 bases. Germline loops: CDR1 MGHRA, CDR2 YSYEKL. After removal of 0 bases from V and 1 base from J, the junction contained 6 bases not matched to a gene. This CDR3 is built from 16 residues. CDR3 bases: TGCGCCAGCAGCCAAGAGTGGCCGGGACAGTCCTACGAGCAGTACTTC. Encoded protein: CASSQEWPGQSYEQYF.

This sequence joins TRBV11-2 and TRBJ2-5; TRBD2 aligns across 14 bases. The germline CDR1 and CDR2 sequences are SGHAT and FQNNGV. This CDR3 has 21 amino acids. With V trimmed by 4 bases and J by 4 bases, 20 bases remained unmatched. In DNA form, the CDR3 reads TGTGCCAGCAGCTCCTCCGGGACTAGCGGGAGCAGGGCCGGACGTGGAGAGACCCAGTACTTC. Protein product: CASSSSGTSGSRAGRGETQYF.

This clonotype was observed a handful of times. This chain uses TRBV6-1 with TRBJ2-7, with unresolved D. CDR1 and CDR2 from the germline V gene are MNHNS and SASEGT. The CDR3 has 13 amino acids. V lost 4 bases to trimming and J lost 2 bases, with 9 bases between them. The CDR3 DNA reads TGTGCCAGCAGTGCTACTATCCCCTACGAGCAGTACTTC. It encodes CASSATIPYEQYF.

V and J are TRBV6-2 or TRBV6-3 and TRBJ2-1; no definite D call. V was clipped by 2 bases and J by 2 bases, with 10 bases between them. Germline V lookup: CDR1 MNHEY, CDR2 SVGEGT. There are 15 residues in the CDR3. The CDR3 sequence: CASSYPRGPYNEQFF. The CDR3, as DNA: TGTGCCAGCAGTTACCCGCGAGGACCCTACAATGAGCAGTTCTTC.

This clonotype was observed once. The chain is built from TRBV29-1 and TRBJ2-1; D may be TRBD2 (6 bases). Germline V CDR1 and CDR2: SQVTM, ANQGSEA. This CDR3 is built from 13 residues. The V gene lost 3 bases and the J gene lost 6 bases, with 12 bases spanning the gap. In nucleotides, the CDR3 is TGCAGCGTTGAGGGAGCGGGTAGCAATGAGCAGTTCTTC. This codes for CSVEGAGSNEQFF.

The gene calls are TRBV9 and TRBJ2-1; a possible D gene is TRBD2 (5 bases). The CDR3 sequence is 13 residues long. Germline CDR1 and CDR2: SGDLS and YYNGEE. V lost 4 bases and J lost 10, with 15 bases in between. As DNA, the CDR3 is TGTGCCAGCAGCTCCCGACTACCCAGCGAGCAGTTCTTC. It translates to CASSSRLPSEQFF.

This clonotype was counted many times. The chain joins TRBV15 to TRBJ2-2, with no clear D. The CDR3 sequence is 13 residues long. V lost 0 bases, J lost 6 bases, and 5 bases lay in between. Looked up from germline, CDR1 is LNHNV and CDR2 is YYDKDF (reference sequence). The CDR3 region has the DNA TGTGCCACCAGCAGAGATTGGTCCGGGGAGCTGTTTTTT. As protein: CATSRDWSGELFF.

Ten or more counts support this clonotype. V is TRBV5-1 and J is TRBJ2-7; TRBD1 matches 7 bases. The V gene's germline CDR1 is SGHRS and CDR2 YFSETQ. The junction had 12 bases not matched to a gene; V was cut back by 4 bases and J by 2 bases. The CDR3 extends over 16 amino acids. In nucleotides, the CDR3 is TGCGCCAGCAGCCCCAAAAACGGACAGGACCCCTACGAGCAGTACTTC. Its translation: CASSPKNGQDPYEQYF.

The chain uses TRBV12-3 or TRBV12-4 and TRBJ2-1; TRBD2 matches 8 bases. CDR3 length: 14 residues. V lost 6 bases, J lost 5 bases, and 6 bases stayed unmatched. CDR3 nucleotide sequence: TGTGCCAGCAGATTCGTAGCGGGGAACAATGAGCAGTTCTTC. Amino acid sequence: CASRFVAGNNEQFF.

The chain recombines TRBV19 with TRBJ2-7; D not resolved. The CDR3 is 14 residues long. Germline CDR1 and CDR2: LNHDA and SQIVND (reference sequence). V dropped 5 bases and J dropped 3 bases, with 14 bases sitting between them. CDR3 coding DNA: TGTGCCAGTAGTTTGGCCCTGCACTTCTACGAGCAGTACTTC. This sequence encodes CASSLALHFYEQYF.